What follows are 3 T cell receptor beta chains derived from one specimen sequenced in a study of human T cells and chemical hapten exposure. In TCRdb, the 5' RACE reads were re-called with MiXCR into one record per CDR3 protein. The table includes 150,000 or so distinct CDR3 sequences, around 4.1% detected once. Unfractionated whole blood yielded total RNA. The receptors were sampled from a female donor in good health.

In this sample, this clonotype turned up many times. The chain links TRBV2 to TRBJ2-1; 10 nucleotides align to TRBD2. V lost 0 bases and J lost 7; bases outside the gene matches: 15. Germline V gene lookup returns CDR1 SNHLY and CDR2 FYNNEI. This CDR3 contains 19 residues. CDR3 region: CASSEARAVSGGASNEQFF. Written as DNA, the CDR3 is TGTGCCAGCAGTGAAGCGAGGGCAGTAAGCGGGGGGGCCTCTAATGAGCAGTTCTTC.

This clonotype was observed at least ten times. This chain links TRBV20-1 with TRBJ1-1; D is uncertain. Germline assignment: CDR1 DFQATT and CDR2 SNEGSKA (reference sequence). The CDR3 totals 14 residues. The ends were cut back, 3 bases at V and 0 bases at J, with 11 bases in the middle. The DNA of the CDR3 is TGCAGTGCTAGCTCTGGGTTCATGAACACTGAAGCTTTCTTT. Translating it yields CSASSGFMNTEAFF.

This clonotype was counted at least ten times. The rearrangement uses TRBV21-1 and TRBJ2-2; the D call of TRBD1 is as the table states it, not checked on the DNA. TRBV21-1 counts as a pseudogene. This CDR3 region has 15 residues. This CDR3 reads CASRIGTGVVGELFF. DNA for the CDR3: TGTGCCAGCAGGATAGGGACAGGGGTGGTCGGGGAGCTGTTTTTT.